A single T cell receptor beta chain is shown here with its context. TCRdb reanalysed the 5' RACE reads using MiXCR and keeps one entry per CDR3 protein. Of 470,000 or so distinct CDR3 sequences in the sample, under 20% were seen once. The data belong to a study of T-cell memory formation after mild COVID-19. CDR1 is GTSNPN and CDR2 is SVGIG in the germline V gene (reference sequence). Trimming removed 0 bases at V and 3 bases at J, with 9 bases between. The CDR3 runs 13 residues. The chain uses TRBV30 and TRBJ2-7, with D unresolved. The sequenced sample was PBMCs or a T cell subset sorted from them (not recorded which). This TCR was recovered from a man between 18 and 29 years old who had mild COVID-19 (a few samples of this study predate the infection). Cell type and time point are not known. The CDR3 coding sequence is TGTGCCTGGAGTGTACCCGGCGGCTACGAGCAGTACTTC. This codes for CAWSVPGGYEQYF. Complete variable domain (other parts from reference TRBV30 and TRBJ2-7): SQTIHQWPATLVQPVGSPLSLECTVEGTSNPNLYWYRQAAGRGLQLLFYSVGIGQISSEVPQNLSASRPQDRQFILSSKKLLLSDSGFYLCAWSVPGGYEQYFGPGTRLTVT.